This T cell receptor beta chain was captured in a study of blood T cell repertoires in COVID-19 (dated by TCRdb to the early 2020s). With respect to the entire study: Collaborator samples came from the United States, Italy and Spain and covered acute and convalescent phases of COVID-19. The material from the prospective study consisted of cDNA or gDNA derived from T cells, B-cell-depleted T cells, or PBMCs. Subjects who had been exposed to COVID-19, were actively infected with it, or had recovered from it provided the deeply sampled blood TCRbeta repertoires that made up the dataset. The repertoires were released in a freely available public database intended as a resource for research on the immune response to SARS-CoV-2. The samples were drawn from the first 160 participants of the ongoing ImmuneRACE study and from about 1,200 subjects provided by 6 global collaborators. Sample metadata almost always included a de-identified subject ID, COVID-19 status, age in years and sex. Where available, HLA class I and class II types were taken from metadata supplied by the sample provider and were not determined by assay-based typing.

Participants in the prospective study were aged about 18 to 95 years, lived in 20 to 30 United States geographic areas, and enrolled through a virtual design. Cohort assignment in the prospective study relied on participant-reported clinical history from a screening survey and a study questionnaire. A participant counted as exposed if, within 2 weeks of entering the study, that participant had been in contact with someone who had a PCR-confirmed or clinician-diagnosed COVID-19 case. In the prospective study, whole blood, serum and a nasopharyngeal or oropharyngeal swab were collected from each participant by mobile phlebotomists. Participants in the prospective study had the option to provide additional blood draws and questionnaires over a 2-month period. Before DNA extraction, prospective study blood samples were shipped either frozen or at room temperature. The study at large found these results: The quantity of clinical and demographic metadata differed by source and by participant and was supplied without curation.

TCRbeta CDR3 regions were amplified from genomic DNA using the immunoSEQ Assay, a bias-controlled multiplex PCR. Per the authors' processing: Nucleated cell counts per sample were estimated from amplification of reference gene primers within the assay. To quantify the absolute abundance of each unique TCRbeta CDR3 rearrangement, sequence reads were collapsed and filtered. For each sample, productive Simpson clonality was calculated as the square root of Simpson's diversity index over productive rearrangements. Entries here come from immuneACCESS through TCRdb and include only in-frame sequences with V and J called. Some clones fail to appear in such tables; in the studies checked, an unresolved V gene covers under half of the shortfall, and the cause of the remainder is unknown. V and J calls and clone size are those listed in that table; D and trimming were worked out from the DNA. For this sample there are some 300,000 clones; approximately 89% appear just once. Less than 3% of the sample is in the top ten clones.

The CDR3 contains 16 residues, cysteine and phenylalanine counted. Just CDR3 DNA is preserved here, 48 bases in frame from base 1. The germline V end is reduced by 6 bases and the J end by 2 bases; junction bases left unmatched: 11. As encoded in the germline V gene, CDR1 is SQVTM while CDR2 is ANQGSEA. In the case of this clone: The antigen this receptor binds is unknown. No base qualities exist here, and no much larger clone lies one base off it.

The sample consisted of PBMCs or T cells enriched from blood (not recorded which). Recombination joined TRBV29-1 with TRBJ2-1, with 9 bases in between that match TRBD1. This TCR was recovered from a woman between 45 and 65 years old who had been exposed to COVID-19. Here is the DNA: TGCAGCGTGAGCGGATGGACAGGGGTAACCTACAATGAGCAGTTCTTC. Protein translation: CSVSGWTGVTYNEQFF.